This is a list of T cell receptor beta chains from one sample in a study of shared clonotypes between healthy human individuals. Sequencing used immunoSEQ multiplex PCR; TCRdb keeps in-frame clones, though not all of them. The sample includes about 560,000 clones, around 76% of them seen just once. The sequencing input was PBMCs. Receptors were obtained from a woman in her thirties or forties in good health. Some clones in this sample may be carry-over from other donors' samples. Both conserved end residues are part of each CDR3. The D gene is left open where the match is weak. Clone size is shown for a subset of rows, as once, few, many or a class of expanded clone.

clone_size j_call d_call v_call cdr3_aa cdr3_nt
NA TRBJ2-2 NA TRBV28 CASSLSDTGELFF TGTGCCAGCAGTTTATCAGACACCGGGGAGCTGTTTTTT
NA TRBJ1-1 TRBD1 TRBV29-1 CSADRGRNTEAFF TGCAGCGCCGACAGGGGGCGGAACACTGAAGCTTTCTTT
NA TRBJ1-5 NA TRBV18 CASSPDNQPQHF TGTGCCAGCTCACCCGACAATCAGCCCCAGCATTTT
NA TRBJ2-7 TRBD1 TRBV6-1 CASSEQTGEAYEQYF TGTGCCAGCAGTGAACAGACAGGGGAGGCCTACGAGCAGTACTTC
NA TRBJ1-4 NA TRBV7-9 CASSRGDGTNEKLFF TGTGCCAGCAGCAGGGGGGATGGGACTAATGAAAAACTGTTTTTT
many TRBJ1-2 NA TRBV10-2 CASSESTYREPRGGYTF TGCGCCAGCAGTGAGTCGACCTACCGGGAACCTCGGGGTGGCTACACCTTC
once TRBJ2-5 TRBD2 TRBV9 CASSVGREGRETQYF TGTGCCAGCAGCGTAGGACGGGAGGGCCGAGAGACCCAGTACTTC
NA TRBJ2-5 NA TRBV28 CASSLRVETQYF TGTGCCAGCAGTTTAAGGGTTGAGACCCAGTACTTC
NA TRBJ2-7 NA TRBV7-2 CASSLATVPGPYEQYF TGTGCCAGCAGCTTAGCTACCGTGCCCGGGCCCTACGAGCAGTACTTC
NA TRBJ1-2 TRBD1 TRBV29-1 CSGRTGYGYTF TGCAGCGGGAGGACAGGGTATGGCTACACCTTC
NA TRBJ1-1 NA TRBV10-3 CAISESLAPPNTEAFF TGTGCCATCAGTGAGTCTTTGGCCCCCCCGAACACTGAAGCTTTCTTT
NA TRBJ1-6 NA TRBV5-4 CASSFPGLSPLHF TGTGCCAGCAGCTTTCCAGGGCTCTCACCCCTCCACTTT
NA TRBJ2-5 NA TRBV5-4 CASSFSDGTRETQYF TGTGCCAGCAGCTTCTCAGACGGTACCCGGGAGACCCAGTACTTC
NA TRBJ1-1 TRBD1 TRBV28 CASSLRKGAMNTEAFF TGTGCCAGCAGTTTGAGAAAGGGGGCGATGAACACTGAAGCTTTCTTT
once TRBJ2-3 NA TRBV7-3 CASSLNNYLDTQYF TGTGCCAGCAGCTTAAACAACTACCTAGATACGCAGTATTTT
NA TRBJ2-5 TRBD2 TRBV4-3 CASSHRAGTGETQYF TGCGCCAGCAGCCACAGAGCGGGAACGGGGGAGACCCAGTACTTC
NA TRBJ2-7 NA TRBV10-3 CAISEWGNYEQYF TGTGCCATCAGTGAGTGGGGCAACTACGAGCAGTACTTC
NA TRBJ2-5 NA TRBV11-2 CASSLGDRRTQYF TGTGCCAGCAGTCTAGGGGACCGCAGGACCCAGTACTTC
once TRBJ2-5 TRBD2 TRBV5-1 CASSLGTSEQETQYF TGCGCCAGCAGCTTGGGGACTAGCGAGCAAGAGACCCAGTACTTC
NA TRBJ2-5 NA TRBV10-3 CAISEYLPGDIQETQYF TGTGCCATCAGTGAGTACCTACCAGGGGACATCCAAGAGACCCAGTACTTC
NA TRBJ2-7 NA TRBV11-2 CASSPQRRGWQVYEQYF TGTGCCAGCAGCCCACAACGAAGGGGGTGGCAGGTCTACGAGCAGTACTTC
NA TRBJ1-1 NA TRBV2 CASSPEGVGTEAFF TGTGCCAGCAGCCCTGAGGGGGTGGGGACTGAAGCTTTCTTT
NA TRBJ1-2 NA TRBV4-3 CASSQGTDTFYGYTF TGCGCCAGCAGCCAGGGGACGGACACATTCTATGGCTACACCTTC
NA TRBJ2-1 TRBD2 TRBV5-4 CASSLGAGGLYNEQFF TGTGCCAGCAGCTTGGGGGCGGGAGGACTATACAATGAGCAGTTCTTC
NA TRBJ2-2 TRBD2 TRBV27 CASKFSLAGAGELFF TGTGCCAGCAAATTTAGTCTAGCGGGAGCCGGGGAGCTGTTTTTT
NA TRBJ1-5 NA TRBV4-3 CASSQGAFNQPQHF TGCGCCAGCAGCCAGGGGGCCTTCAATCAGCCCCAGCATTTT
once TRBJ2-7 NA TRBV7-2 CASSLSSVPREQYF TGTGCCAGCAGCTTATCATCAGTCCCGAGGGAGCAGTACTTC
NA TRBJ1-3 NA TRBV7-2 CASSSIGNTIYF TGTGCCAGCAGCTCGATTGGAAACACCATATATTTT
few TRBJ1-1 NA TRBV4-1 CASSRQDSGNTEAFF TGCGCCAGCAGCCGCCAGGACTCCGGGAACACTGAAGCTTTCTTT
once TRBJ2-7 TRBD1 TRBV5-4 CASSSRTGGAYEQYF TGTGCCAGCAGCTCCCGGACAGGGGGCGCCTACGAGCAGTACTTC
NA TRBJ2-1 NA TRBV6-5 CASRTGTARNNEQFF TGTGCCAGCAGAACAGGGACGGCCCGGAACAATGAGCAGTTCTTC
NA TRBJ2-5 NA TRBV7-3 CASSLAPSTGTQYF TGTGCCAGCAGCTTAGCCCCTAGCACAGGGACCCAGTACTTC
NA TRBJ1-2 TRBD1 TRBV7-2 CASSWRQGGNGYTF TGTGCAAGCAGCTGGAGACAGGGTGGGAATGGCTACACCTTC